This T cell receptor (beta chain) was documented in a study of CD8 T cells in ankylosing spondylitis. Details on this clonotype: Its specificity is not known. One junction end does not reproduce the germline sequence, and a read error may be involved.

Study-wide points: The study looked at matched synovial fluid samples from ankylosing spondylitis patients. Disease-linked clones were reported to be significantly enriched there. The study identified a TCR beta motif of under ten highly homologous variants that appeared characteristic of ankylosing spondylitis blood. Disease-linked clones bore a CD8+ phenotype, appearing relatively rarely in peripheral blood. In reactive arthritis synovial fluid and blood, some motif variants had been reported before.

TCRdb recomputed calls from the 5' RACE reads with MiXCR, one row per CDR3 protein. Of under 250,000 distinct CDR3 sequences listed, less than 9.5% are singletons. The material sequenced was blood, either unsorted or a sorted T cell fraction (not recorded which). This TCR was recovered from a female donor with ankylosing spondylitis or in good health (not recorded which).

The CDR3 protein is CASSFRTSQVF. The CDR3, as DNA: TGTGCCAGCAGCTTTAGGACAAGTCAAGTCTTC. V is TRBV7-2 and J is TRBJ2-1; tentatively, D is TRBD1 (5 bases). Germline CDR1 and CDR2: SGHTA and FQGNSA. The CDR3 totals 11 residues.